This is a list of T cell receptor beta chains from one sample in a study of T cells after yellow fever vaccination. TCRdb redid the calling of the 5' RACE reads with MiXCR, one entry per CDR3 protein. The table records 120,000 or so distinct CDR3 sequences, roughly 15% of them present only once. Sequences were derived from CD8+ T cells sorted from PBMCs, sampled 5 days after the yellow fever booster vaccination. The receptors shown here come from a man between 18 and 35 years old who received the YFV17D yellow fever vaccine. CDR3s include the opening cysteine and the closing phenylalanine or tryptophan. The D gene is left open where the match is weak. Rows give clone size only sometimes, using once, few, many, or a class for an expanded clone.

j_call d_call clone_size v_call cdr3_length cdr3_nt cdr3_aa
TRBJ2-5 - few TRBV6-5 13 TGTGCCAGCAGTTATAGCTCCGGTGAGACCCAGTACTTC CASSYSSGETQYF
TRBJ2-5 - - TRBV19 14 TGTGCCAGTAGAGTAACAGGATTCCAAGAGACCCAGTACTTC CASRVTGFQETQYF
TRBJ2-1 TRBD2 - TRBV4-3 19 TGCGCCAGCAGCACCTACCTAGCGGGGGGTGTGTGGTCCTACAATGAGCAGTTCTTC CASSTYLAGGVWSYNEQFF
TRBJ2-5 - - TRBV5-4 14 TGTGCCAGCAGCTTATCCGACGTTGAGGAGACCCAGTACTTC CASSLSDVEETQYF
TRBJ2-7 - many TRBV13 12 TGTGCCAGCAGCATTGGGGTAAGCGAGCAGTACTTC CASSIGVSEQYF
TRBJ2-1 - many TRBV2 12 TGTGCCAGCAGTTCGTCGGACGTAGGGCAGTTCTTC CASSSSDVGQFF
TRBJ2-3 - - TRBV9 14 TGTGCCAGCAGCGTAGATAGCTGGGTAAATACGCAGTATTTT CASSVDSWVNTQYF
TRBJ2-3 - - TRBV6-6 16 TGTGCCAGCAGTACACAGAGCGGTACTAGCACAGATACGCAGTATTTT CASSTQSGTSTDTQYF
TRBJ2-7 TRBD1 few TRBV12-3/TRBV12-4 13 TGTGCCAGCAGGGGGGACAGGGGGAACGAGCAGTACTTC CASRGDRGNEQYF
TRBJ1-1 - many TRBV20-1 12 TGCAGTGCTCAACAGGGTAACACTGAAGCTTTCTTT CSAQQGNTEAFF
TRBJ1-5 - few TRBV12-3/TRBV12-4 13 TGTGCCAGCAGTTTAGATCTGGGAGGGCCCCAGCATTTT CASSLDLGGPQHF
TRBJ2-6 - few TRBV6-2/TRBV6-3 15 TGTGCCAGCAGCGGGGGTACCTCTGGGGCCAACGTCCTGACTTTC CASSGGTSGANVLTF
TRBJ1-1 TRBD1 - TRBV9 14 TGTGCCAGCAGCGTAGGGACAGGCCTAGCTGAAGCTTTCTTT CASSVGTGLAEAFF
TRBJ1-1 - few TRBV7-8 15 TGTGCCAGCAGCTTGTTGACAGGCATGAACACTGAAGCTTTCTTT CASSLLTGMNTEAFF
TRBJ2-3 - few TRBV7-9 15 TGTGCCAGAAACCCCTTGACGGGGGCCGCAGATACGCAGTATTTT CARNPLTGAADTQYF
TRBJ1-5 - few TRBV20-1 11 TGCAGTGCTAGCGCCTGGGGCACCCAGCATTTT CSASAWGTQHF
TRBJ2-3 - - TRBV7-3 17 TGTGCCAGCAGCTTAACAATGGGAGGGAGGGGGACAGATACGCAGTATTTT CASSLTMGGRGTDTQYF
TRBJ2-3 - few TRBV7-6 15 TGTGCCAGCAGCTTAGGGGTGGTTTCCACAGATACGCAGTATTTT CASSLGVVSTDTQYF
TRBJ2-6 - - TRBV13 14 TGTGCCAGCAGCACCTTTACCCGGATCAACGTCCTGACTTTC CASSTFTRINVLTF
TRBJ2-4 - few TRBV6-2/TRBV6-3 14 TGTGCCAGCGGATACGGGGGGCTTAAAAACATTCAGTACTTC CASGYGGLKNIQYF
TRBJ2-5 - - TRBV5-1 13 TGCGCCAGTCGGGGTGAGGGGCAAGAGACCCAGTACTTC CASRGEGQETQYF
TRBJ2-5 - few TRBV7-2 14 TGTGCCAGCAGCTCGAGCTTATCGCGGGAGACCCAGTACTTC CASSSSLSRETQYF
TRBJ2-5 - few TRBV29-1 10 TGCAGCGTTGAAGACCGGACCCAGTACTTC CSVEDRTQYF
TRBJ1-2 - many TRBV6-2/TRBV6-3 18 TGTGCCAGCAGTTCCTTCCCAAGGTTAGCGGAGGCTAACTATGGCTACACCTTC CASSSFPRLAEANYGYTF
TRBJ2-5 - few TRBV7-8 16 TGTGCCAGCAGCTTATGGGAGGGGGGCATCCAAGAGACCCAGTACTTC CASSLWEGGIQETQYF
TRBJ2-1 TRBD1 few TRBV20-1 15 TGCAGTGCTCTGGACAGGAAGAGCTCCTACAATGAGCAGTTCTTC CSALDRKSSYNEQFF
TRBJ1-6 - few TRBV6-5 16 TGTGCCAGCAGTTCATTTAAGGGGCTCTCAAGGTCACCCCTCCACTTT CASSSFKGLSRSPLHF
TRBJ2-3 TRBD2 - TRBV4-2 16 TGTGCCAGCAGCCAAGAGACTAGCGGGGCCACAGATACGCAGTATTTT CASSQETSGATDTQYF
TRBJ2-3 - many TRBV7-9 12 TGTGCCAGCAGCTTTAACGCAGATACGCAGTATTTT CASSFNADTQYF
TRBJ2-6 - many TRBV6-5 14 TGTGCCAGCAGTTCATTTTCCGGGGCCAACGTCCTGACTTTC CASSSFSGANVLTF
TRBJ2-5 - few TRBV7-9 16 TGTGCCAGCAGCCCTACCCCGGGCCCATCGGGGGAGACCCAGTACTTC CASSPTPGPSGETQYF
TRBJ2-2 - few TRBV7-3 17 TGTGCCAGCAGCCACTCACCGACAGAGACGAACACCGGGGAGCTGTTTTTT CASSHSPTETNTGELFF
TRBJ1-2 - - TRBV6-1 16 TGTGACAGCAGTGCCGAAAGAGGTTTGGTTGCCTATGGCTACACCTTC CDSSAERGLVAYGYTF